The 26 T cell receptor beta chains given below trace back to one sample, sequenced in a study of post-analysis software for immune sequencing data. Study-wide results and caveats: When patients were compared with controls, four to six TRBV segments were more frequent, TRBV5-6, TRBV5-1 and TRBV20-1 among them.

Their cognate antigens are unknown. Carried by the TCR beta cDNA libraries were unique molecular identifiers. TCRdb reprocessed the PCR reads via MiXCR and lists one record per CDR3 protein. The sample consists of 400,000 to 500,000 distinct CDR3 sequences, approximately 38% of them appearing once. What was sequenced was blood. The receptors stem from a girl aged 2-10 years with multiple sclerosis.

The rearrangement joins TRBV7-2 to TRBJ2-2; D is perhaps TRBD2 (6 bases). From germline, CDR1 is SGHTA and CDR2 FQGNSA. This CDR3 spans 16 amino acids. V was clipped by 7 bases and J by 1 base, with 16 bases between them. CDR3 DNA: TGTGCCAGCATCCCTGGAGGGGTCCAGAACACCGGGGAGCTGTTTTTT. This gives the protein CASIPGGVQNTGELFF.

The sample holds a few counts of this clonotype. The chain is built from TRBV20-1 and TRBJ1-6, with unresolved D. CDR1 and CDR2 from the germline V gene are DFQATT and SNEGSKA (reference sequence). Trimming shortened V by 3 bases and J by 7 bases, and 10 bases separated the two germline ends. The CDR3 covers 13 residues. The CDR3 DNA sequence: TGCAGTGCTAGGCGGCAATTAAATTCACCCCTCCACTTT. Its protein product is CSARRQLNSPLHF.

This clonotype was seen many times. The chain has TRBV7-2 and TRBJ2-6; either TRBD1 or TRBD2 may supply D (5 bases each). V was trimmed by 4 bases and J by 2 bases, leaving 6 bases between them. The CDR3 is 14 residues long. The germline gives CDR1 SGHTA, CDR2 FQGNSA. The CDR3 region is CASSSGPGANVLTF. CDR3 bases: TGTGCCAGCAGCTCGGGACCTGGGGCCAACGTCCTGACTTTC.

The V and J genes are TRBV4-3 and TRBJ1-2; 8 positions agree with TRBD1. The CDR3 loop spans 16 amino acids. Per germline, CDR1 LGHNA and CDR2 YSLEER. The V gene end was trimmed by 0 bases and the J gene end by 4 bases; junction bases not matched to a gene: 7. CDR3 DNA sequence: TGCGCCAGCAGCCAAGATTTGACAGGGGTGGCCTATGGCTACACCTTC. Its protein is CASSQDLTGVAYGYTF.

This clonotype was seen a few times. The chain has TRBV3-1 and TRBJ2-7, with 7 bases fitting TRBD1. The germline CDR1 and CDR2 sequences are LGHDT and YNNKEL (reference sequence). The CDR3 consists of 16 residues. V shed 1 base, J shed 4 bases, and the junction held 10 bases outside the gene matches. DNA for the CDR3: TGTGCCAGCAGCCAAGGGACAGGAGTTGGCATTTACGAGCAGTACTTC. Translation gives CASSQGTGVGIYEQYF.

This chain connects TRBV20-1 to TRBJ2-5; 7 nucleotides match TRBD1. TRBJ2-7 explains the end of the DNA better; the J call may be wrong. The CDR3 consists of 13 residues. CDR1 and CDR2 from the germline V gene are DFQATT and SNEGSKA (reference sequence). The DNA for the CDR3 is TGCAGCACCCAGAGGACAGGAACCTACGAGCAGTACTTC. It yields the protein CSTQRTGTYEQYF.

For this clonotype: The germline gene is not matched at one end of the junction; a read error may be the cause. This rearrangement joins TRBV29-1 to TRBJ2-5; D is perhaps TRBD1 (5 bases). The CDR3 consists of 12 residues. The germline CDR1 and CDR2 sequences are SQVTM and ANQGSEA. CDR3 bases: TGCAGCGTTGAAGGGACACAAGAGACCCTGTACTTC. Translated: CSVEGTQETLYF.

V gene TRBV5-6 combines with J gene TRBJ2-1, with TRBD2 matching over 10 bases. The CDR3 is made up of 15 amino acids. Germline values: CDR1 SGHDT, CDR2 YYEEEE. J lost 11 bases, V lost 1 base, and 9 bases had no gene match. CDR3 protein: CASSLRASGSSKQFF. The CDR3 DNA reads TGTGCCAGCAGCTTGAGGGCTAGCGGGAGTAGTAAGCAGTTCTTC.

This clonotype has a handful of counts. The chain combines TRBV20-1 with TRBJ2-5; D is ambiguous. The DNA end is more similar to TRBJ2-7, so the J call may be wrong. Germline values: CDR1 DFQATT, CDR2 SNEGSKA (reference sequence). This CDR3 region has 12 residues. The CDR3, as DNA: TGCAGTGCTAGCGGTAGGGCAGGCGAGCAGTACTTC. This gives the protein CSASGRAGEQYF.

The J gene is TRBJ1-1, the V gene TRBV6-5; D not certain. V shed 7 bases and J shed 6 bases, with 9 bases lying between them. Germline CDR1 reads MNHEY; CDR2 reads SVGAGI. The CDR3 runs 11 residues. The chain's CDR3 is CASNRWAEAFF. As DNA, the CDR3 is TGTGCCAGCAATAGGTGGGCTGAAGCTTTCTTT.

The sample holds a few counts of this clonotype. This chain connects TRBV20-1 to TRBJ2-7; TRBD1 matches at 9 bases. The germline gives CDR1 DFQATT, CDR2 SNEGSKA (reference sequence). The CDR3 spans 12 residues. V lost 5 bases to trimming and J lost 6 bases; unmatched junction nucleotides: 5. The CDR3 reads CSAYDRGIEQYF. As DNA, the CDR3 is TGCAGTGCTTATGACAGGGGGATCGAGCAGTACTTC.

V is TRBV20-1 and J is TRBJ2-7; possibly TRBD1 for D (7 bases). CDR1 DFQATT and CDR2 SNEGSKA come from the germline V gene (reference sequence). Trimming cost V 0 bases and J 3 bases, with 12 bases left between them. This CDR3 has 14 residues. The CDR3, as DNA: TGCAGTGCTAGAGATCGACAGGGAGGCTACGAGCAGTACTTC. Protein product: CSARDRQGGYEQYF.

The chain has TRBV3-1 and TRBJ2-1; D is uncertain. CDR1 LGHDT and CDR2 YNNKEL come from the germline V gene (reference sequence). V was pared by 1 base and J by 9 bases, with 10 bases between. This CDR3 has 13 amino acids. The chain's CDR3 is CASSQGLGSEQFF. The CDR3, as DNA: TGTGCCAGCAGCCAAGGCTTAGGCAGTGAGCAGTTCTTC.

This clonotype has a handful of counts. CDR3 in amino acids: CASSLARDNEQFF. The CDR3 DNA follows: TGCGCCAGCAGCTTGGCCAGGGACAATGAGCAGTTCTTC. The chain recombines TRBV5-1 with TRBJ2-1, with a tentative D call TRBD1 (5 bases). The germline V and J ends were trimmed by 0 bases and 5 bases, with 6 bases remaining between them. The CDR3 has 13 residues. The V gene's germline CDR1 is SGHRS and CDR2 YFSETQ.

The J gene is TRBJ2-1, the V gene TRBV4-3; 7 bases are shared with TRBD2. V shed 6 bases and J 5 bases; nucleotides not matched to a gene: 10. Per the germline V gene, CDR1 is LGHNA and CDR2 is YSLEER. The CDR3 length is 15 residues. CDR3 amino acids: CASSLAGAMDNEQFF. The CDR3 DNA reads as TGCGCCAGCAGTTTGGCGGGAGCTATGGACAATGAGCAGTTCTTC.

This clonotype was picked up a small number of times. V usage is TRBV27 and J usage is TRBJ2-1, with 7 positions matching TRBD2. The germline V gene encodes CDR1 MNHEY and CDR2 SMNVEV (reference sequence). This CDR3 is built from 14 residues. After removal of 6 bases from V and 1 base from J, the junction contained 3 bases not matched to a gene. The CDR3 DNA follows: TGTGCCAGCAGGTGGGGGGGATCCTACAATGAGCAGTTCTTC. Its protein product is CASRWGGSYNEQFF.

The chain employs TRBV7-2 and TRBJ2-1, with a weak D call TRBD2 (6 bases). The V gene lost 5 bases and the J gene lost 10 bases, with 18 bases spanning the gap. CDR3 length: 14 residues. Germline V CDR1 and CDR2: SGHTA, FQGNSA. The CDR3 nucleotides read TGTGCCAGCAGCCCCATAACTGCGGGAAGCGAGCAGTTCTTC. Translation: CASSPITAGSEQFF.

The chain couples TRBV28 to TRBJ1-2, with 7 nucleotides matching TRBD1. CDR1 is MDHEN, CDR2 SYDVKM, per germline. The CDR3 loop spans 15 amino acids. V lost 5 bases and J lost 6; bases outside the gene matches: 12. CDR3 protein: CASSLFQGGGHGYTF. Written as DNA, the CDR3 is TGTGCCAGCAGTCTCTTCCAGGGGGGAGGACATGGCTACACCTTC.

V is TRBV29-1 and J is TRBJ2-7, with 10 nucleotides matching TRBD1. Unmatched junction bases numbered 4, after V lost 8 bases and J lost 6 bases. This CDR3 has 11 amino acids. The germline CDR1 and CDR2 sequences are SQVTM and ANQGSEA. The CDR3 DNA reads TGCAGCCACGGACAGGGGGGCGAGCAGTACTTC. This gives the protein CSHGQGGEQYF.

This rearrangement joins TRBV6-5 to TRBJ1-5; possible D gene TRBD1, 5 bases. CDR1 is MNHEY and CDR2 is SVGAGI in the germline V gene. V gave up 0 bases and J gave up 6 bases, with 9 bases separating them. The CDR3 is made up of 14 amino acids. The DNA for the CDR3 is TGTGCCAGCAGTTACTCGGGGGAAGGTCAGCCCCAGCATTTT. This gives the protein CASSYSGEGQPQHF.

This sequence joins TRBV7-8 and TRBJ1-2; the match to TRBD1 covers 8 bases. The CDR3 has 15 residues. CDR1 is SGHVS, CDR2 FQNEAQ, per germline. J was trimmed by 2 bases and V by 1 base; bases with no gene match: 3. CDR3 bases: TGTGCCAGCAGCTTAGGGAGGACAGGGAACTATGGCTACACCTTC. Protein: CASSLGRTGNYGYTF.

This chain uses TRBV18 with TRBJ2-1, with 13 bases that match TRBD2. V was clipped by 3 bases and J by 8 bases; unmatched bases: 16. CDR3 size: 19 residues. CDR1 KGHSH and CDR2 LQKENI come from the germline V gene. CDR3 amino acids: CASSPRQPGLAGKVDEQFF. The CDR3 nucleotides read TGTGCCAGCTCACCTCGCCAACCGGGACTAGCGGGAAAGGTAGATGAGCAGTTCTTC.

The V gene is TRBV6-1, the J gene TRBJ2-1; TRBD1 matches 9 bases. This CDR3 comprises 14 residues. Germline CDR1 and CDR2: MNHNS and SASEGT. Germline trimming cut 1 base from V and 8 bases from J; bases unmatched to any gene: 3. The CDR3: CASSEVQGADEQFF. DNA of the CDR3: TGTGCCAGCAGTGAAGTACAGGGGGCTGATGAGCAGTTCTTC.

Turning to this clonotype: The conserved closing phenylalanine or tryptophan is absent in this CDR3, likely reflecting a read error. The gene calls are TRBV10-3 and TRBJ1-1; D might be TRBD1 (5 bases). Germline CDR1 and CDR2: ENHRY and SYGVKD. The ends were cut back, 5 bases at V and 1 base at J, with 8 bases in the middle. The CDR3 has 13 residues. The CDR3 loop is CAISSQGNTEAFC. The CDR3 region has the DNA TGTGCCATCAGTAGCCAGGGGAACACTGAAGCTTTCTGT.

The chain recombines TRBV6-5 with TRBJ1-2; TRBD1 matches 11 bases. The CDR3 runs to 15 residues. The V segment lost 5 bases and the J segment 7 bases; nucleotides outside the gene matches: 9. Germline V gene data show CDR1 as MNHEY and CDR2 as SVGAGI. For the CDR3, the DNA is TGTGCCAGCAGTAGAGCTTGGACAGGGGGCTTTGGCTACACCTTC. Amino acids: CASSRAWTGGFGYTF.

The chain links TRBV11-1 to TRBJ2-5; tentatively, D is TRBD2 (6 bases). The J call may be incorrect, as the DNA end agrees better with TRBJ2-7. This CDR3 region has 15 residues. The germline gives CDR1 SGHAT, CDR2 FQDESV (reference sequence). In nucleotides, the CDR3 is TGTGCCAGCAGCTTAGCGCCAGGAGGGGCGGACGAGCAGTACTTC. Its protein is CASSLAPGGADEQYF.